The rows below give T cell receptor beta chains drawn from one sample of a study of T cell clones after liver transplantation. Some clones are missing from TCRdb's copy, which holds only in-frame ones; the method was immunoSEQ multiplex PCR. The sample carries some 34,000 clones, around 94% recorded once. Sequencing was performed on CD8+ T cells from blood, taken 12 months after liver transplant. These receptors were collected from a human patient who received a liver transplant. T cells may partly derive from the graft donor. The CDR3 runs from the conserved cysteine through the conserved F or W. The order of the fields is CDR3 DNA, CDR3 protein, D gene, J gene, clone size, V gene. A D gene is named only where the DNA matches it firmly. Clone sizes are given selectively: once, few, many, or a class where the clone is expanded.

TGTGCCAGCAGCTCGGACACTGAAGCTTTCTTT | CASSSDTEAFF | . | TRBJ1-1 | . | TRBV5-8
TGTGCCAGCAGCTTAGGTTCCTTGGACAGGGCCACAGATACGCAGTATTTT | CASSLGSLDRATDTQYF | TRBD1 | TRBJ2-3 | . | TRBV7-9
TGTGCCAGCAGCTTGGCGGGGACAGGGCGAATGGCTGAAGCTTTCTTT | CASSLAGTGRMAEAFF | TRBD1 | TRBJ1-1 | . | TRBV5-4
TGTGCCAGCAAGTGGACTAGCGGGAACACCGGGGAGCTGTTTTTT | CASKWTSGNTGELFF | TRBD2 | TRBJ2-2 | . | TRBV6-5
TGTGCCAGTAGTATAGCTACGACAGGGACAGGGTACGAGCAGTACTTC | CASSIATTGTGYEQYF | TRBD1 | TRBJ2-7 | once | TRBV19
TGTGCTAGTGGTTTTGGACAGCCGACCTACGAGCAGTACTTC | CASGFGQPTYEQYF | . | TRBJ2-7 | . | TRBV12-5
TGCAGCGTGACAGAGGCGGGGGAGCTGTTTTTT | CSVTEAGELFF | . | TRBJ2-2 | few | TRBV29-1
TGCGCCAGCAACCCATTAGGAACGGCTGAGCAGTACTTC | CASNPLGTAEQYF | . | TRBJ2-7 | . | TRBV4-3
TGTGCCAGCAGTTACGGGGAATCCTACAATGAGCAGTTCTTC | CASSYGESYNEQFF | . | TRBJ2-1 | once | TRBV6-5
TGTGCCAGCAGTGAAGAGGTAGGCGGAGAGACCCAGTACTTC | CASSEEVGGETQYF | . | TRBJ2-5 | . | TRBV2
TGTGCCAGCAGCGCACTACAGGGGATGACAGATACGCAGTATTTT | CASSALQGMTDTQYF | TRBD1 | TRBJ2-3 | . | TRBV7-9
TGCAGCATTCGGGAGGCGATGAACACTGAAGCTTTCTTT | CSIREAMNTEAFF | . | TRBJ1-1 | . | TRBV29-1
TGTGCCAGCAGCAACCCGCTAGCGGGTGCCATTAGGGCAGATACGCAGTATTTT | CASSNPLAGAIRADTQYF | TRBD2 | TRBJ2-3 | . | TRBV11-2
TGTGCCAGCAGCCCCATCCTGACTTCCGTCAATGAGCAGTTCTTC | CASSPILTSVNEQFF | . | TRBJ2-1 | . | TRBV7-3
TGTGCCAGCAGTCCGAAGGGCAGACTAGCGGAGGGGAACGAGCAGTACTTC | CASSPKGRLAEGNEQYF | TRBD2 | TRBJ2-7 | . | TRBV28
TGCGCCAGCAGCAAGGCCTCCTCTTTCAATTACGAGCAGTACTTC | CASSKASSFNYEQYF | . | TRBJ2-7 | . | TRBV5-1
TGCGCCAGCAGCTTGGCGGGCAGACCTAGCACAGATACGCAGTATTTT | CASSLAGRPSTDTQYF | . | TRBJ2-3 | . | TRBV5-1
TGCAGCGTTGGAAGCAGGAACGAGCAGTACTTC | CSVGSRNEQYF | . | TRBJ2-7 | once | TRBV29-1
TGTGCCAGCAGTGAATTGTTCAGGGGACAAGAGACCCAGTACTTC | CASSELFRGQETQYF | . | TRBJ2-5 | . | TRBV6-1
TGTGCCACCTCCCCTATTACCGGGGAGCTGTTTTTT | CATSPITGELFF | . | TRBJ2-2 | . | TRBV15
TGCAGCGTAGAGGGACGAGGTGGCTACACCTTC | CSVEGRGGYTF | . | TRBJ1-2 | . | TRBV29-1
TGTGCCAGTAGTGGCACCGGGACTAGCGGATACAATGAGCAGTTCTTC | CASSGTGTSGYNEQFF | TRBD2 | TRBJ2-1 | . | TRBV19
TGCGCCAGCAGCACCCGACTAGCGGGAGGGGGGGAGACCCAGTACTTC | CASSTRLAGGGETQYF | TRBD2 | TRBJ2-5 | . | TRBV5-1
TGTGCCACCCGCTCGGGACACCGGCTGCGAGGAAAGTTTAATGAAAAACTGTTTTTT | CATRSGHRLRGKFNEKLFF | . | TRBJ1-4 | . | TRBV28
TGTGCCAGCAGCCCCCGGGACAGGCCCGACTCCTACGAGCAGTACTTC | CASSPRDRPDSYEQYF | TRBD1 | TRBJ2-7 | . | TRBV7-3
TGCGCCAGCAGCCAAGCTTACAATGAGCAGTTCTTC | CASSQAYNEQFF | . | TRBJ2-1 | . | TRBV4-1
TGCGCCAGCAGCTTGACCTACCAAGAGACCCAGTACTTC | CASSLTYQETQYF | . | TRBJ2-5 | . | TRBV5-1
TGTGCCAGCAGCTTGTTTATCACCGGGGAGCTGTTTTTT | CASSLFITGELFF | . | TRBJ2-2 | . | TRBV5-8
TGTGCCAGCAGTCGGACCCCGAACACCGGGGAGCTGTTTTTT | CASSRTPNTGELFF | . | TRBJ2-2 | . | TRBV6-5
TGTGCCAGCAGCGGACAGGGGTTGGGCACAGATACGCAGTATTTT | CASSGQGLGTDTQYF | TRBD1 | TRBJ2-3 | . | TRBV9
TGTGCCAGCAGCCGAAAGACAGCAACTAATGAAAAACTGTTTTTT | CASSRKTATNEKLFF | . | TRBJ1-4 | . | TRBV7-9
TGTGCCAGCAGTTTACGAGGGGCGCAGAACGAGCAGTACTTC | CASSLRGAQNEQYF | . | TRBJ2-7 | . | TRBV27
TGTGCCAGCAGCGATGGAGGGGGGTACAATGAGCAGTTCTTC | CASSDGGGYNEQFF | . | TRBJ2-1 | . | TRBV9